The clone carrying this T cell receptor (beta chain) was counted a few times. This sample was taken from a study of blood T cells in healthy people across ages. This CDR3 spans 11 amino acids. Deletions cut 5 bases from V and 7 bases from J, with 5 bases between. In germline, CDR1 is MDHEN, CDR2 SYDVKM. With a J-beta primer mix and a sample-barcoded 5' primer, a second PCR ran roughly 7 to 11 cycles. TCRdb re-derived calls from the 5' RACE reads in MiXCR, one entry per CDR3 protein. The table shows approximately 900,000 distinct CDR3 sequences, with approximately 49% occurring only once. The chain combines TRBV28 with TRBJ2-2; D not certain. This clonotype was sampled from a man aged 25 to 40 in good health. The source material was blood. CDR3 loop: CASSPRGELFF. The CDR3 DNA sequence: TGTGCCAGCAGTCCCCGCGGGGAGCTGTTTTTT.